Sequencing of this TCR beta chain was carried out in a study of shared clonotypes between healthy human individuals. The study's findings and limits: Shared clonotypes: 4.5% to 5% naive CD4, around 3.4% naive CD8, over 2% memory CD4, roughly 0.4% memory CD8. It was only blood that was sampled, and tissue repertoires likely differ.

As for this clone: Its target is not known.

DNA at around 190 ng, 30,000 or so T cell genomes, went into sorted-subset replicate PCRs. Using immunoSEQ multiplex PCR, the repertoire was profiled, and TCRdb retains in-frame clones only, with some absent. The table includes hundreds of thousands of clones, roughly 73% detected once. From germline, CDR1 is MNHNY and CDR2 SVGAGI (reference sequence). The ends lost 4 bases at V and 1 base at J; junction bases unmatched: 2. The CDR3 covers 14 residues. This chain uses TRBV6-6 with TRBJ2-3, with 7 positions matching TRBD1. Sequenced sample: memory CD4+ T cells sorted from blood. Subset here: CD45RA-negative fraction. The clonotype originates from a woman in her twenties or thirties in good health. The CDR3 loop reads CASSSGTGTDTQYF. CDR3 DNA: TGTGCCAGCAGTTCGGGGACAGGCACAGATACGCAGTATTTT.